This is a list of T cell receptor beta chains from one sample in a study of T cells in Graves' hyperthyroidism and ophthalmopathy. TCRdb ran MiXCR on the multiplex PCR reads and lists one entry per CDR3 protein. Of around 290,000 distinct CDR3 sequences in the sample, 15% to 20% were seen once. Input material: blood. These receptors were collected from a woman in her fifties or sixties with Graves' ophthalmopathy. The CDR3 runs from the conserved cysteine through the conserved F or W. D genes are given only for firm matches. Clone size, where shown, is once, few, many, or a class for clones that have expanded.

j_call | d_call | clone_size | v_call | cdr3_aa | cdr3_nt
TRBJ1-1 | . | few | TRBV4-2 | CASSQGAGRSRKDEAFF | TGTGCCAGCAGCCAGGGGGCAGGGCGGTCTAGAAAGGATGAAGCTTTCTTT
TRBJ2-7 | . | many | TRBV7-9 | CASSLHQGMAEQYF | TGTGCCAGCAGCCTACATCAGGGAATGGCCGAGCAGTACTTC
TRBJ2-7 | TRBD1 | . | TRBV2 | CASSDRGRTYEQYF | TGTGCCAGCAGCGACAGGGGACGCACCTACGAGCAGTACTTC
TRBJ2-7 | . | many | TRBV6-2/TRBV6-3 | CASSGPRVHKDEQYF | TGTGCCAGCAGTGGGCCGAGAGTTCATAAGGACGAGCAGTACTTC
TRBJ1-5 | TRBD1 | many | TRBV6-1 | CATGGQGGVLGNQPQHF | TGTGCCACAGGGGGACAGGGCGGTGTTTTAGGCAATCAGCCCCAGCATTTT
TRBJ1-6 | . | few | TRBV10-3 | CAINEGLYNSPLHF | TGTGCCATCAATGAGGGTCTATATAATTCACCCCTCCACTTT
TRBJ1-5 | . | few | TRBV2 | CASSPYGGGDQPQHF | TGTGCCAGCAGCCCATATGGCGGGGGGGATCAGCCCCAGCATTTT
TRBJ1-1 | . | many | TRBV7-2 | CASSPTTMGRGKAFF | TGTGCCAGCAGCCCAACGACTATGGGGAGAGGGAAAGCTTTCTTT
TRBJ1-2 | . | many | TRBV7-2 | CASSLAGGGYTF | TGTGCCAGCAGCTTGGCGGGGGGTGGCTACACCTTC
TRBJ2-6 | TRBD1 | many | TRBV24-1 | CATSDPARTGGTGANVLTF | TGTGCCACCAGTGATCCTGCCCGGACAGGGGGAACTGGGGCCAACGTCCTGACTTTC
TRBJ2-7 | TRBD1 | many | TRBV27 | CASRLGAGGEGEQYF | TGTGCCAGCAGATTAGGGGCAGGGGGCGAGGGCGAGCAGTACTTC
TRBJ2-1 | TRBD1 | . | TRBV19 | CASSRDRAGGGEQFF | TGTGCCAGTAGCAGGGACAGGGCTGGAGGAGGGGAGCAGTTCTTC
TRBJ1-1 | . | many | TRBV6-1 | CASSRSLNTEAFF | TGTGCCAGCAGTAGGTCATTAAACACTGAAGCTTTCTTT
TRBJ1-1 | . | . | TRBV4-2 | CASSQGKFMDTEAFF | TGTGCCAGCAGCCAAGGAAAATTCATGGACACTGAAGCTTTCTTT
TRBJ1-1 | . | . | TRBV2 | CASTQLRDTEAFF | TGTGCCAGCACTCAATTGCGGGACACTGAAGCTTTCTTT
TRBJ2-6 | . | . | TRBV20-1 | CSARDPGRRSGANVLTF | TGCAGTGCTAGAGACCCAGGACGGCGCTCTGGGGCCAACGTCCTGACTTTC
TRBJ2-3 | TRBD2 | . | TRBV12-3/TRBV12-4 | CASSFFGTHSGGAGDTQYF | TGTGCCAGCAGTTTTTTCGGAACTCATAGCGGGGGGGCCGGAGATACGCAGTATTTT
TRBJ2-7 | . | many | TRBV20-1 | CSARVGVYEQYF | TGCAGTGCTCGGGTTGGAGTTTACGAGCAGTACTTC
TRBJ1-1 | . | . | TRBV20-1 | CSARDRGGPAGEAFF | TGCAGTGCTAGAGATCGGGGGGGCCCCGCGGGAGAGGCTTTCTTT
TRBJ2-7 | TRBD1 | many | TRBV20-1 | CSAYRGQAQSGHEQYF | TGCAGTGCTTACCGAGGACAGGCTCAGTCTGGCCACGAGCAGTACTTC
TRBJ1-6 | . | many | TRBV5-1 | CASSLEINSPLHF | TGCGCCAGCAGCTTGGAAATAAATTCACCCCTCCACTTT
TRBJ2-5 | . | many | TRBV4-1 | CASSQDPTGTQYF | TGCGCCAGCAGCCAAGATCCCACTGGGACCCAGTACTTC
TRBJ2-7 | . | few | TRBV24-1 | CATSDSRNYEQYF | TGTGCCACCAGTGATTCGCGCAACTACGAGCAGTACTTC
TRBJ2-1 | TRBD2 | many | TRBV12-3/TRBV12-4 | CASRTGLAESWNEQFF | TGTGCCAGCAGGACTGGACTAGCGGAATCATGGAATGAGCAGTTCTTC
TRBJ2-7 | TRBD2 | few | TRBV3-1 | CASSKDFRRLAGVDEQYF | TGTGCCAGCAGTAAGGACTTTCGACGACTAGCGGGAGTAGATGAGCAGTACTTC
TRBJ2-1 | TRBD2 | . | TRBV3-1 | CASSQASGGAHNEQFF | TGTGCCAGCAGCCAAGCTAGCGGGGGGGCCCACAATGAGCAGTTCTTC
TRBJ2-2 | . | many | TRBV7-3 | CASSLNGGASVGELFF | TGTGCCAGCAGCTTAAATGGTGGGGCTAGCGTCGGGGAGCTGTTTTTT
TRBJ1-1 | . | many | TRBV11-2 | CASSLDRWSEAFF | TGTGCCAGCAGCTTAGATCGGTGGAGTGAAGCTTTCTTT
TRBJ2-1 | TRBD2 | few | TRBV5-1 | CASSLGGLAGINEQFF | TGCGCCAGCAGCTTAGGGGGACTAGCGGGAATCAATGAGCAGTTCTTC
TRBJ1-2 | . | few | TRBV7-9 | CASSLGHQDNYGYTF | TGTGCCAGCAGCTTAGGACACCAAGATAACTATGGCTACACCTTC
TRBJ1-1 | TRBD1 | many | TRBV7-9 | CASSFRTGGPMNTEAFF | TGTGCCAGCAGCTTCAGGACAGGGGGACCAATGAACACTGAAGCTTTCTTT
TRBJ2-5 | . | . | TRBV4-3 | CASSQEAGYQETQYF | TGCGCCAGCAGCCAAGAGGCGGGGTACCAAGAGACCCAGTACTTC
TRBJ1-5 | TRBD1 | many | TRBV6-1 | CASSPGQGFRQPQHF | TGTGCCAGCAGTCCCGGACAGGGCTTTCGTCAGCCCCAGCATTTT
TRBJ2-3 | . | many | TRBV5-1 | CASSLPQGVTDTQYF | TGCGCCAGCAGCTTGCCCCAGGGCGTCACAGATACGCAGTATTTT
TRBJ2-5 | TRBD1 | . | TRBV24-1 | CATSPPPSGGQETQYF | TGTGCCACCAGTCCCCCGCCGTCAGGGGGTCAAGAGACCCAGTACTTC
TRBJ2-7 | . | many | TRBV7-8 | CASSLDGNYEQYF | TGTGCCAGCAGCTTAGACGGCAATTACGAGCAGTACTTC
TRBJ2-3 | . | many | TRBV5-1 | CASSSGADTQYF | TGCGCCAGCAGTTCCGGGGCAGATACGCAGTATTTT